A selection of T cell receptor beta chains follows, all from one sample in a study of blood T cells in healthy people across ages. Via MiXCR, TCRdb re-called the 5' RACE reads, giving one row per CDR3 protein. The sample includes around 2 million distinct CDR3 sequences, around 42% of them seen just once. The sequenced sample consisted of blood. The source is a human donor in good health. Each CDR3 is given with its conserved first and last residue. The D gene is left open where the match is weak. Part of the rows lack a size; the others show once, few, many or a class for expanded clones.

d_gene: .; abundance: few; v_gene: TRBV6-6; len: 13; j_gene: TRBJ1-1; CDR3aa: CASSYALNTEAFF; CDR3nt: TGTGCCAGCAGTTACGCCCTGAACACTGAAGCTTTCTTT
d_gene: .; abundance: .; v_gene: TRBV5-4; len: 16; j_gene: TRBJ1-2; CDR3aa: CASSLGGVGGSYGYTF; CDR3nt: TGTGCCAGCAGCTTGGGCGGAGTTGGGGGCTCGTATGGCTACACCTTC
d_gene: .; abundance: .; v_gene: TRBV3-1; len: 14; j_gene: TRBJ1-5; CDR3aa: CASSHGRGDQPQHF; CDR3nt: TGTGCCAGCAGCCACGGAAGAGGGGATCAGCCCCAGCATTTT
d_gene: TRBD2; abundance: .; v_gene: TRBV5-1; len: 17; j_gene: TRBJ2-5; CDR3aa: CASSFELQRGGGETQYF; CDR3nt: TGCGCCAGCAGCTTCGAGTTGCAGCGGGGGGGCGGAGAGACCCAGTACTTC
d_gene: TRBD1; abundance: .; v_gene: TRBV12-3/TRBV12-4; len: 15; j_gene: TRBJ2-1; CDR3aa: CASSWDRGLSDEQFF; CDR3nt: TGTGCCAGCAGTTGGGACAGGGGGCTTTCGGATGAGCAGTTCTTC
d_gene: .; abundance: .; v_gene: TRBV25-1; len: 17; j_gene: TRBJ1-1; CDR3aa: CASSDGAAVPLNTEAFF; CDR3nt: TGTGCCAGCAGTGACGGGGCGGCAGTCCCCTTGAACACTGAAGCTTTCTTT
d_gene: TRBD1; abundance: .; v_gene: TRBV5-5; len: 15; j_gene: TRBJ2-7; CDR3aa: CASSSRWDSTYEQYF; CDR3nt: TGTGCCAGCAGCTCGCGTTGGGACAGCACCTACGAGCAGTACTTC
d_gene: .; abundance: .; v_gene: TRBV20-1; len: 13; j_gene: TRBJ2-5; CDR3aa: CSASGPNPETQYF; CDR3nt: TGCAGTGCCTCCGGTCCTAATCCTGAGACCCAGTACTTC
d_gene: TRBD2; abundance: .; v_gene: TRBV5-1; len: 15; j_gene: TRBJ2-1; CDR3aa: CASSRGLAGDHEQFF; CDR3nt: TGCGCCAGCAGCAGGGGACTAGCGGGGGACCATGAGCAGTTCTTC
d_gene: TRBD2; abundance: few; v_gene: TRBV6-2/TRBV6-3; len: 19; j_gene: TRBJ2-1; CDR3aa: CASSYRFPFGGGDDNEQFF; CDR3nt: TGTGCCAGCAGTTACCGGTTTCCCTTCGGCGGGGGGGATGACAATGAGCAGTTCTTC
d_gene: .; abundance: .; v_gene: TRBV7-8; len: 13; j_gene: TRBJ1-1; CDR3aa: CASSLQRRSEAFF; CDR3nt: TGTGCCAGCAGCTTACAGCGTCGATCTGAAGCTTTCTTT
d_gene: TRBD2; abundance: .; v_gene: TRBV6-5; len: 18; j_gene: TRBJ2-3; CDR3aa: CASSYGSSGATSTDAQYF; CDR3nt: TGTGCCAGCAGTTACGGGTCTAGCGGGGCCACTAGCACAGATGCGCAGTATTTT
d_gene: TRBD1; abundance: few; v_gene: TRBV4-2; len: 19; j_gene: TRBJ2-7; CDR3aa: CASSQDAAGGADLTYEQYF; CDR3nt: TGTGCCAGCAGCCAAGATGCGGCAGGGGGCGCCGACCTCACCTACGAGCAGTACTTC
d_gene: .; abundance: .; v_gene: TRBV29-1; len: 14; j_gene: TRBJ1-5; CDR3aa: CSVGGETDNQPQHF; CDR3nt: TGCAGCGTTGGAGGGGAGACAGACAATCAGCCCCAGCATTTT
d_gene: .; abundance: few; v_gene: TRBV6-4; len: 13; j_gene: TRBJ2-6; CDR3aa: CASRDSGANVPTF; CDR3nt: TGTGCCAGCAGAGACTCTGGGGCCAACGTCCCGACTTTC
d_gene: .; abundance: few; v_gene: TRBV5-5; len: 13; j_gene: TRBJ1-6; CDR3aa: CASSWESSSPLHF; CDR3nt: TGTGCCAGCAGCTGGGAGAGTTCTTCACCCCTCCACTTT
d_gene: .; abundance: .; v_gene: TRBV28; len: 10; j_gene: TRBJ2-7; CDR3aa: CATHKYEQYF; CDR3nt: TGTGCCACTCACAAATACGAGCAGTACTTC
d_gene: TRBD1; abundance: many; v_gene: TRBV5-1; len: 13; j_gene: TRBJ1-2; CDR3aa: CASSLQGAGGYTF; CDR3nt: TGCGCCAGCAGCCTACAGGGGGCAGGTGGCTACACCTTC
d_gene: TRBD2; abundance: .; v_gene: TRBV29-1; len: 14; j_gene: TRBJ2-3; CDR3aa: CSAQGRGASDTQYF; CDR3nt: TGCAGCGCCCAGGGGCGGGGGGCCTCAGATACGCAGTATTTT
d_gene: TRBD1; abundance: few; v_gene: TRBV7-2; len: 16; j_gene: TRBJ2-2; CDR3aa: CASSLVPGGASGELFF; CDR3nt: TGTGCCAGCAGCTTAGTACCAGGGGGCGCCTCTGGGGAGCTGTTTTTT
d_gene: .; abundance: .; v_gene: TRBV4-1; len: 20; j_gene: TRBJ1-2; CDR3aa: CASSLLLRTAGELINYGYTF; CDR3nt: TGCGCCAGCAGCCTACTACTAAGGACAGCTGGGGAACTGATCAACTATGGCTACACCTTC
d_gene: TRBD1; abundance: .; v_gene: TRBV20-1; len: 16; j_gene: TRBJ2-1; CDR3aa: CSARGHRDRTSNEQFF; CDR3nt: TGCAGTGCTAGAGGTCACCGGGACAGGACGAGTAATGAGCAGTTCTTC